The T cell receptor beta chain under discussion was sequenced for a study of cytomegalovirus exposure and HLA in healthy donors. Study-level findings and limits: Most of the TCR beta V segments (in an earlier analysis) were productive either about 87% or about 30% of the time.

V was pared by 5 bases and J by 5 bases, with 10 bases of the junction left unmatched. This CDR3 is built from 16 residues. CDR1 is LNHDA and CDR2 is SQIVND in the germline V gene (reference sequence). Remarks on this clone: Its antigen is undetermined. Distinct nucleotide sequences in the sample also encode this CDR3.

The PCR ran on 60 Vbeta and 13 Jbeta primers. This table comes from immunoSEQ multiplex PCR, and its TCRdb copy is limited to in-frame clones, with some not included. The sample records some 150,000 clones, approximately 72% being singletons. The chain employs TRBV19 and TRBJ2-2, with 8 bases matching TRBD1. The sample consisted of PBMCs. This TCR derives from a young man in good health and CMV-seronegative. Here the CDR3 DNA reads TGTGCCAGTAGTCCGTCGACAGGGGCGACGACCGGGGAGCTGTTTTTT. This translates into CASSPSTGATTGELFF. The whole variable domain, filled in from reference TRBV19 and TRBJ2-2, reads DGGITQSPKYLFRKEGQNVTLSCEQNLNHDAMYWYRQDPGQGLRLIYYSQIVNDFQKGDIAEGYSVSREKKESFPLTVTSAQKNPTAFYLCASSPSTGATTGELFFGEGSRLTVL.